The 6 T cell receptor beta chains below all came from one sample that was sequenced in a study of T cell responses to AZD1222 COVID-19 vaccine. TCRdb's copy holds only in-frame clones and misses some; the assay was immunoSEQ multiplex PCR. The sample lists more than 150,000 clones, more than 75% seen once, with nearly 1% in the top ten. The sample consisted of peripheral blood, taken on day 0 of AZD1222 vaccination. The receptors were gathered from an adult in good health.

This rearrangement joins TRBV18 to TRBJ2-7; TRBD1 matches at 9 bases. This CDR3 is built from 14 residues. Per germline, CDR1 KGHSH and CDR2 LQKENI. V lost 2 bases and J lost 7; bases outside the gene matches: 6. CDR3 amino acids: CASSPGTGTREQYF. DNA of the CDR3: TGTGCCAGCTCACCAGGGACAGGGACGAGGGAGCAGTACTTC.

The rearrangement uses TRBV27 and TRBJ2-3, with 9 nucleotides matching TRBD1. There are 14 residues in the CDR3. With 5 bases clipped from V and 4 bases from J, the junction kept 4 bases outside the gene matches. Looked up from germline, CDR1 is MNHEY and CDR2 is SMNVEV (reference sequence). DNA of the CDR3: TGTGCCAGCAGTCAGACAGGGGGTCCAGATACGCAGTATTTT. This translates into CASSQTGGPDTQYF.

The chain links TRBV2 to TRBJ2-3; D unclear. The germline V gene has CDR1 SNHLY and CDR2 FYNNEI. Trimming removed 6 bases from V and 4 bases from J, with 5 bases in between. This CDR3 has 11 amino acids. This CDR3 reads CASRFPDTQYF. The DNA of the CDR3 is TGTGCCAGCAGATTCCCAGATACGCAGTATTTT.

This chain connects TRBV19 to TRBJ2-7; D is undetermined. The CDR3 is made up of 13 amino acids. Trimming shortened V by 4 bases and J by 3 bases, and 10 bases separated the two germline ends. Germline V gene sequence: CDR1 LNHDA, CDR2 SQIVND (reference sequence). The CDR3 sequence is CASSTPDLYEQYF. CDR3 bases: TGTGCCAGTAGTACCCCGGACCTCTACGAGCAGTACTTC.

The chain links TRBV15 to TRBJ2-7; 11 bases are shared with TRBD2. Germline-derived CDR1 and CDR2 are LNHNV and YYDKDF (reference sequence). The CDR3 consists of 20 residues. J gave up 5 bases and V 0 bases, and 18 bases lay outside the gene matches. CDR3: CATSRDRRGVTSGSNNEQYF. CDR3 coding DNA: TGTGCCACCAGCAGAGATCGGCGGGGAGTAACTAGCGGGAGTAACAACGAGCAGTACTTC.

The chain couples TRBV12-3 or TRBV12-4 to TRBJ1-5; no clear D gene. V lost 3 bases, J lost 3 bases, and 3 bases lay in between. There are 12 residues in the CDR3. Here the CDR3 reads CASSFSNQPQHF. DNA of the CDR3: TGTGCCAGCAGTTTCTCCAATCAGCCCCAGCATTTT.